The T cell receptor beta chain under discussion was sequenced for a study of cytomegalovirus exposure and HLA in healthy donors. Study background: Both the 120 validation repertoires and the roughly 620 first-cohort repertoires used the same platform, as reported by a later analysis. Study-wide results and caveats: Cytomegalovirus association was listed for about 160 TCR beta chains. Subsequent analysis showed first-cohort TCR clusters tending to co-occur in 95 to 150 validation repertoires.

Data came from immunoSEQ multiplex PCR; TCRdb stores just in-frame clones and leaves some out. The repertoire holds 100,000 to 150,000 clones, 90% to 97% seen once, with 1.5% to 2% in the top ten. This clone appeared a single time. Its antigen is as yet unknown. V dropped 1 base and J dropped 0 bases, with 12 bases sitting between them. Looked up from germline, CDR1 is SGHTA and CDR2 is FQGNSA. The CDR3 spans 16 residues. The chain has TRBV7-2 and TRBJ2-5; D unclear. The sample comprised PBMCs. This sequence was found in a man between 18 and 35 years old in good health and CMV-seronegative. CDR3 nucleotide sequence: TGTGCCAGCAGCTTAGGTCGCAGGCTATACCAAGAGACCCAGTACTTC. This encodes CASSLGRRLYQETQYF.